These T cell receptor beta chains were read from a single sample in a study of early T cells in non-severe SARS-CoV-2 infection. Using its own MiXCR run on the 5' RACE reads, TCRdb lists one record per CDR3 protein. Of around 64,000 distinct CDR3 sequences in the sample, 12% were seen once. The sample comprised whole blood. Receptor source: an adult who was a healthcare worker with PCR-confirmed SARS-CoV-2 infection or an uninfected control (not recorded which). CDR3s include the opening cysteine and the closing phenylalanine or tryptophan. Each record gives: V gene, D gene, J gene, clone size, CDR3 protein, CDR3 DNA. The D gene is left open where the match is weak. Expanded clones are given a class, and other clones once, few, many or no size at all.

>TRBV11-2|NA|TRBJ1-5|NA
CASSLGIGSNQPQHF
TGTGCCAGCAGCTTGGGAATAGGGAGCAATCAGCCCCAGCATTTT
>TRBV13|TRBD2|TRBJ2-3|many
CASSLAAGGSTDTQYF
TGTGCCAGCAGCTTAGCAGCGGGAGGGAGCACAGATACGCAGTATTTT
>TRBV20-1|TRBD1|TRBJ2-5|medium-sized
CSARDEGAQSETQYF
TGCAGTGCTAGAGATGAGGGGGCGCAGTCGGAGACCCAGTACTTC
>TRBV5-4|TRBD1|TRBJ2-6|many
CASSSSRDRAGANVLTF
TGTGCCAGCAGCTCGTCCCGGGACAGGGCCGGGGCCAACGTCCTGACTTTC
>TRBV12-3/TRBV12-4|NA|TRBJ1-4|few
CASSPDGGGIKLFF
TGTGCCAGCAGTCCCGACGGAGGAGGGATCAAACTGTTTTTT
>TRBV10-3|TRBD2|TRBJ2-1|NA
CAIIQELAGGEQFF
TGTGCCATCATTCAGGAACTAGCGGGGGGTGAGCAGTTCTTC
>TRBV5-1|TRBD2|TRBJ2-2|many
CASSFGLADTGELFF
TGCGCCAGCAGCTTCGGACTAGCGGACACCGGGGAGCTGTTTTTT
>TRBV5-4|NA|TRBJ1-1|NA
CASSLRETGNTEAFF
TGTGCCAGCAGCTTGAGGGAAACGGGGAACACTGAAGCTTTCTTT
>TRBV5-6|NA|TRBJ1-4|NA
CASSSTPWTDEKLFF
TGTGCCAGCAGCAGCACACCCTGGACAGACGAAAAACTGTTTTTT
>TRBV28|NA|TRBJ1-5|many
CASTLVGSIQPQHF
TGTGCCAGCACCCTCGTGGGCAGTATACAGCCCCAGCATTTT
>TRBV10-3|NA|TRBJ2-2|few
CAISDMTANTGELFF
TGTGCCATCAGTGATATGACCGCGAACACCGGGGAGCTGTTTTTT
>TRBV5-1|NA|TRBJ2-5|many
CASSRDLQETQYF
TGCGCCAGCAGCCGGGACTTGCAAGAGACCCAGTACTTC
>TRBV4-1|TRBD2|TRBJ2-7|NA
CASRHISGGSSYEQYF
TGCGCCAGCAGACACATTAGCGGGGGGAGCTCCTACGAGCAGTACTTC
>TRBV6-2/TRBV6-3|NA|TRBJ2-5|few
CASSYRYGETQYF
TGTGCCAGCAGTTACAGATACGGGGAGACCCAGTACTTC
>TRBV5-1|TRBD1|TRBJ2-3|NA
CASSWGQEGTDTQYF
TGCGCCAGCAGCTGGGGACAGGAAGGGACAGATACGCAGTATTTT
>TRBV7-2|NA|TRBJ2-6|NA
CASSSTRSGANVLTF
TGTGCCAGCAGCTCAACCCGCTCTGGGGCCAACGTCCTGACTTTC
>TRBV7-6|NA|TRBJ2-2|few
CASSPRATGELFF
TGTGCCAGCAGCCCCCGAGCCACCGGGGAGCTGTTTTTT
>TRBV2|NA|TRBJ1-4|many
CASSRLGGLTNEKLFF
TGTGCCAGCAGTAGACTCGGGGGACTGACTAATGAAAAACTGTTTTTT
>TRBV6-2/TRBV6-3|NA|TRBJ1-5|many
CASSYSNRVNQPQHF
TGTGCCAGCAGTTACTCGAACAGGGTAAATCAGCCCCAGCATTTT
>TRBV5-1|NA|TRBJ1-1|many
CASSLEVLGLNTEAFF
TGCGCCAGCAGCTTGGAAGTACTGGGGCTGAACACTGAAGCTTTCTTT
>TRBV11-2|NA|TRBJ2-7|few
CASSLGLGYEQYF
TGTGCCAGCAGCTTAGGGTTAGGCTACGAGCAGTACTTC
>TRBV2|NA|TRBJ1-2|few
CASSESGYTF
TGTGCCAGCAGTGAATCGGGCTACACCTTC
>TRBV4-2|TRBD1|TRBJ1-2|many
CASSQVRGGAAIGGYTF
TGTGCCAGCAGCCAAGTAAGAGGGGGCGCGGCGATTGGTGGCTACACCTTC
>TRBV27|NA|TRBJ1-5|NA
CASSLTYQPQHF
TGTGCCAGCAGTTTAACGTATCAGCCCCAGCATTTT
>TRBV14|NA|TRBJ2-7|few
CASSQAGSYEQYF
TGTGCCAGCAGCCAAGCCGGGTCCTACGAGCAGTACTTC
>TRBV7-9|TRBD1|TRBJ2-3|many
CASSSSLIPGQDVTDTQYF
TGTGCCAGCAGCTCCTCTCTAATACCCGGACAGGACGTCACAGATACGCAGTATTTT
>TRBV19|NA|TRBJ1-2|many
CASRFSPERVDYGYTF
TGTGCCAGTAGATTTAGCCCCGAGAGGGTCGACTATGGCTACACCTTC
>TRBV7-2|NA|TRBJ2-3|many
CASSLKGRSSSTDTQYF
TGTGCCAGCAGCTTAAAGGGGAGGTCTTCTAGCACAGATACGCAGTATTTT
>TRBV11-2|TRBD2|TRBJ2-1|few
CASSFGLAGRDEQFF
TGTGCCAGCAGCTTTGGACTAGCGGGGCGGGATGAGCAGTTCTTC
>TRBV2|NA|TRBJ2-7|many
CASSPPGRAYEQYF
TGTGCCAGCAGTCCCCCGGGACGGGCCTACGAGCAGTACTTC
>TRBV6-6|TRBD1|TRBJ1-5|many
CASSSPGGRQPQHF
TGTGCCAGCAGTTCCCCAGGGGGACGCCAGCCCCAGCATTTT
>TRBV19|NA|TRBJ1-2|NA
CASSIRGRGYTF
TGTGCCAGTAGTATCCGGGGACGTGGCTACACCTTC
>TRBV7-9|TRBD1|TRBJ2-4|many
CASSLGPTGVAKNIQYF
TGTGCCAGCAGCTTAGGCCCCACAGGGGTAGCCAAAAACATTCAGTACTTC
>TRBV20-1|NA|TRBJ1-4|NA
CSARARFNEKLFF
TGCAGTGCTAGAGCACGGTTTAATGAAAAACTGTTTTTT
>TRBV12-3/TRBV12-4|NA|TRBJ2-2|NA
CASSLGQVRELFF
TGTGCCAGCAGTTTAGGACAGGTCCGGGAGCTGTTTTTT
>TRBV5-4|TRBD1|TRBJ2-2|NA
CASSLQGARELFF
TGTGCCAGCAGCTTGCAGGGGGCGAGGGAGCTGTTTTTT
>TRBV6-2/TRBV6-3|NA|TRBJ2-1|many
CASSYRAAYNEQFF
TGTGCCAGCAGTTACCGGGCAGCCTACAATGAGCAGTTCTTC
>TRBV30|TRBD2|TRBJ2-4|NA
CAWSSLAGGNIQYF
TGTGCCTGGAGTTCTTTAGCGGGAGGAAACATTCAGTACTTC
>TRBV6-1|NA|TRBJ1-6|many
CATRDAGRSPLHF
TGTGCCACCCGGGACGCTGGTCGTTCACCCCTCCACTTT
>TRBV7-7|NA|TRBJ2-2|NA
CASSSVPPSLTGELFF
TGTGCTAGCAGCTCCGTGCCTCCTAGCCTCACCGGGGAGCTGTTTTTT
>TRBV5-1|TRBD1|TRBJ2-6|many
CASSLDGTASGANVLTF
TGCGCCAGCAGCTTAGACGGGACAGCCTCTGGGGCCAACGTCCTGACTTTC
>TRBV7-9|NA|TRBJ1-1|NA
CASSYGETTEAFF
TGTGCCAGCAGCTATGGGGAGACCACTGAAGCTTTCTTT
>TRBV7-9|NA|TRBJ1-3|many
CASSLEDTIYF
TGTGCCAGCAGCTTGGAAGACACCATATATTTT
>TRBV9|TRBD2|TRBJ2-1|NA
CASSVGAGDNEQFF
TGTGCCAGCAGCGTAGGAGCGGGAGACAATGAGCAGTTCTTC